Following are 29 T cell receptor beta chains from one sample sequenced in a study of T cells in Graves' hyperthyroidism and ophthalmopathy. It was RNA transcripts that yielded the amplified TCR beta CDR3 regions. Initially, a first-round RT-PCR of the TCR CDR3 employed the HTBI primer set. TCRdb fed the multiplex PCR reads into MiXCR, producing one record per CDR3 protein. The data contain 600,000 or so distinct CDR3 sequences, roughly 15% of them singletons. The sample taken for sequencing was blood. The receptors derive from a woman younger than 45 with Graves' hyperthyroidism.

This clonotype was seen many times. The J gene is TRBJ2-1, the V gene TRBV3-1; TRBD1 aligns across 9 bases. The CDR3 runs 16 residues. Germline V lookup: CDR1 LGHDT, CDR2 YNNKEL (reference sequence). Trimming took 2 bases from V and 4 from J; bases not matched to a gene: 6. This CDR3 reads CASSQSRGQGYNEQFF. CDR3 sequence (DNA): TGTGCCAGCAGCCAATCCCGGGGACAGGGATACAATGAGCAGTTCTTC.

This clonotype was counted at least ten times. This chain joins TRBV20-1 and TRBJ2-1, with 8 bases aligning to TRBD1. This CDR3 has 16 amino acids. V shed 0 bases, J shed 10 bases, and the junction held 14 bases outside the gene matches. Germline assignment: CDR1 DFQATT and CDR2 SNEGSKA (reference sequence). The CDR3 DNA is TGCAGTGCTAGAGACTGGACAGGGCGGACGGACCGAGAGCAGTTCTTC. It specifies CSARDWTGRTDREQFF.

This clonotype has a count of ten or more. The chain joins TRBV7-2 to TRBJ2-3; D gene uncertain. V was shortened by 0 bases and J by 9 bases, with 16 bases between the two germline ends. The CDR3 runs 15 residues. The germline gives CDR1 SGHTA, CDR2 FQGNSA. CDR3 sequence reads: CASSLAAQTRQTQYF. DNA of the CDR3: TGTGCCAGCAGCTTAGCTGCCCAAACCCGGCAAACGCAGTATTTT.

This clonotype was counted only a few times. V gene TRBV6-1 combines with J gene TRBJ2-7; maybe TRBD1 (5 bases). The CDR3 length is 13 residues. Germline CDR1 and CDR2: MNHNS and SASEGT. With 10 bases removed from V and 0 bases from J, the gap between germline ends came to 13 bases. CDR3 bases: TGTGCCACCCAGGGTTACTCCTCCTACGAGCAGTACTTC. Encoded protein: CATQGYSSYEQYF.

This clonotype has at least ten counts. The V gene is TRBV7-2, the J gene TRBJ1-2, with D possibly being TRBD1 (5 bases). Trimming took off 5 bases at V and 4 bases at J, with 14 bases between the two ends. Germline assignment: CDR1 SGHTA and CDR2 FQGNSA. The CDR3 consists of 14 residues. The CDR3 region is CASSHLEGFYGYTF. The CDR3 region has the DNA TGTGCCAGCAGCCATCTGGAGGGGTTCTATGGCTACACCTTC. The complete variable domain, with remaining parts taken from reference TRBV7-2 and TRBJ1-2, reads GAGVSQSPSNKVTEKGKDVELRCDPISGHTALYWYRQSLGQGLEFLIYFQGNSAPDKSGLPSDRFSAERTGGSVSTLTIQRTQQEDSAVYLCASSHLEGFYGYTFGSGTRLTVV.

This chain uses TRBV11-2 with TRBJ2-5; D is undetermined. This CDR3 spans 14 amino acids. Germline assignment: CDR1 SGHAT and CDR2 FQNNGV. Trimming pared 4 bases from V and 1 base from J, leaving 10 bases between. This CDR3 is CASSWRGGQETQYF. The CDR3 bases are TGTGCCAGCAGCTGGCGTGGCGGCCAAGAGACCCAGTACTTC.

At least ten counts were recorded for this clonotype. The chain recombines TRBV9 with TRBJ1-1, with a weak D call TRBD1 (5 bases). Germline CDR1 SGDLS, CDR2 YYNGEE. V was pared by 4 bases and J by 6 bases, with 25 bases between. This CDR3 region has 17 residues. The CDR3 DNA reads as TGTGCCAGCAGCCCCCTTGTGCAGCAGGGCTTCGGCCCTGAAGCTTTCTTT. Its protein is CASSPLVQQGFGPEAFF.

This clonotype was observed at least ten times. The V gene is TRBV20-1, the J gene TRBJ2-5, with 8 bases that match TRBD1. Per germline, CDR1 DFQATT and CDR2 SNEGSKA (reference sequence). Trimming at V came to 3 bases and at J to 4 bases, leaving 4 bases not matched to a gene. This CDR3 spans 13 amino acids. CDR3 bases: TGCAGTGCTAGCGGACAGGGAGGAGAGACCCAGTACTTC. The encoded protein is CSASGQGGETQYF.

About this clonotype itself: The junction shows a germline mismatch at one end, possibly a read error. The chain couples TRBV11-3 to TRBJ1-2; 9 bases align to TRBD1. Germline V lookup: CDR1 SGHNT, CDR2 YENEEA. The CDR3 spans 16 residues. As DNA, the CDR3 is TGCGCCAGCAGCCGTTTGGGACAGGGCCCTGAATATGGCTACACCTTC. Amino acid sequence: CASSRLGQGPEYGYTF.

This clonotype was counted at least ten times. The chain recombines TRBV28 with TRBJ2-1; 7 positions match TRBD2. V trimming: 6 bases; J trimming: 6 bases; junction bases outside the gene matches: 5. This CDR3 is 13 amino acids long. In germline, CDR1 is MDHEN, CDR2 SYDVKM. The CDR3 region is CASRKTSTNEQFF. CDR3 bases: TGTGCCAGCAGGAAGACTAGCACCAATGAGCAGTTCTTC.

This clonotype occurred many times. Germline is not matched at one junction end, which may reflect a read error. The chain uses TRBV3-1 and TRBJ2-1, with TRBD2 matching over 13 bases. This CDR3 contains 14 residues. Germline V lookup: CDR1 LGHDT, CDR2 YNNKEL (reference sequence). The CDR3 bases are TGTGCCAGTAGCCTGACTAGCGGGAGGACTGAGCAGTTCTTC. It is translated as CASSLTSGRTEQFF.

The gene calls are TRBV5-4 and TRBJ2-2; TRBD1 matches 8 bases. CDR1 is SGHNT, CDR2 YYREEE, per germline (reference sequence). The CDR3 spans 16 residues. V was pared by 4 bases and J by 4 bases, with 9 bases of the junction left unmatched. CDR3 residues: CASSLWQGASTGELFF. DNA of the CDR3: TGTGCCAGCAGCCTGTGGCAGGGGGCGTCCACCGGGGAGCTGTTTTTT.

The CDR3 region has the DNA TGTGCCAGCAGACTATCTACTTATAATTCACCCCTCCACTTT. This translates into CASRLSTYNSPLHF. This chain connects TRBV2 to TRBJ1-6, with D unclear. This CDR3 has 14 residues. V lost 6 bases and J lost 4, with 10 bases in between. CDR1 is SNHLY, CDR2 FYNNEI, per germline.

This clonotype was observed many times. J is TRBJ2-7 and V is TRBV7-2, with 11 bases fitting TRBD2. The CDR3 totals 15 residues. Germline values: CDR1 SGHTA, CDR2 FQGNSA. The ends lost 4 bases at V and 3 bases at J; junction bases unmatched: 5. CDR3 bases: TGTGCCAGCAGCTCATCAACTAGCGGGAGCTACGAGCAGTACTTC. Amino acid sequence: CASSSSTSGSYEQYF.

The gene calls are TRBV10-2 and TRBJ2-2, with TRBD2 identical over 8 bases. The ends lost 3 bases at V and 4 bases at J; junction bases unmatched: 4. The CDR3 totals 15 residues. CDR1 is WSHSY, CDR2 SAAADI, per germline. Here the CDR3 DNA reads TGCGCCAGCAGTGAAAGCGGGAGCGCCACCGGGGAGCTGTTTTTT. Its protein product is CASSESGSATGELFF.

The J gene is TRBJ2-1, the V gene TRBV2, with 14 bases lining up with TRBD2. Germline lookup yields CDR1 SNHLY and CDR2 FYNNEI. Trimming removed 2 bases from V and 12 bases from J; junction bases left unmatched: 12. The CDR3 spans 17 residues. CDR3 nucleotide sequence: TGTGCCAGCAGTGAAAACCCCCCGGGACTAGCGGGAGAAACGCAGTTCTTC. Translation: CASSENPPGLAGETQFF.

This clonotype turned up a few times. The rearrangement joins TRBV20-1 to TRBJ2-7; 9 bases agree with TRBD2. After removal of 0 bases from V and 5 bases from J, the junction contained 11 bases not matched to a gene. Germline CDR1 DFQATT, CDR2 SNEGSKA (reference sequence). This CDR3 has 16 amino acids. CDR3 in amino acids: CSARDRLAGYADEQYF. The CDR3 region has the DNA TGCAGTGCTAGAGATAGGCTAGCGGGATATGCTGACGAGCAGTACTTC.

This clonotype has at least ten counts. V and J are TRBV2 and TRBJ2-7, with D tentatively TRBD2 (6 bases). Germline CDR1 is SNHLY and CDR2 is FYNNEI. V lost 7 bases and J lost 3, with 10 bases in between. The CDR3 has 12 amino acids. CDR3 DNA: TGTGCCAGCATGGGGGGAGGCTACGAGCAGTACTTC. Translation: CASMGGGYEQYF.

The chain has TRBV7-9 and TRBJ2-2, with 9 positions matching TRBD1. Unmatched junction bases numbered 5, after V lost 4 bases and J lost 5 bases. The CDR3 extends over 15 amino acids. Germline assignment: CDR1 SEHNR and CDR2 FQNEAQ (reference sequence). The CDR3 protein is CASSWTGAGTGELFF. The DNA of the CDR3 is TGTGCCAGCAGCTGGACAGGGGCCGGAACCGGGGAGCTGTTTTTT.

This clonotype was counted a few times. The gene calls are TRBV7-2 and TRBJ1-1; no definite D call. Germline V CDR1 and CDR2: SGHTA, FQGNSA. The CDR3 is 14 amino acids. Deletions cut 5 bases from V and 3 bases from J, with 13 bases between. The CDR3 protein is CASSQDYRDTEAFF. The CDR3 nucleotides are TGTGCCAGCAGCCAGGACTACCGGGACACTGAAGCTTTCTTT. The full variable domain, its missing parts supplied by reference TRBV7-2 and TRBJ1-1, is GAGVSQSPSNKVTEKGKDVELRCDPISGHTALYWYRQSLGQGLEFLIYFQGNSAPDKSGLPSDRFSAERTGGSVSTLTIQRTQQEDSAVYLCASSQDYRDTEAFFGQGTRLTVV.

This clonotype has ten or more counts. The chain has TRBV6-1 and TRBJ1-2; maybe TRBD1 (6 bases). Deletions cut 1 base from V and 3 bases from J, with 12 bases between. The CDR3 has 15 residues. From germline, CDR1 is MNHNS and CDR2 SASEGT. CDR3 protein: CASSEEWGPDYGYTF. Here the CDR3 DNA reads TGTGCCAGCAGTGAAGAGTGGGGGCCGGACTATGGCTACACCTTC.

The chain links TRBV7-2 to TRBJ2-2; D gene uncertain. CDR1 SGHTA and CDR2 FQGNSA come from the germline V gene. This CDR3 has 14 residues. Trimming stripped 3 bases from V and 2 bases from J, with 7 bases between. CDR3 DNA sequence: TGTGCCAGCAGCTTTGAGAGCAACACCGGGGAGCTGTTTTTT. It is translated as CASSFESNTGELFF.

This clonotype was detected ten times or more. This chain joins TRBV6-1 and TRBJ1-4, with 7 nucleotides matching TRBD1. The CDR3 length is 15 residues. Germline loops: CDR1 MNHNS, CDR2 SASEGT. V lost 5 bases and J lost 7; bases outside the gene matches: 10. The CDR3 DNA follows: TGTGCCAGCAGTCGAAGACTCGGGACAGCTGAAAAACTGTTTTTT. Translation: CASSRRLGTAEKLFF.

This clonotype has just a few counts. This CDR3 is CASTLETGWDEQYF. CDR3 nucleotides: TGTGCCAGCACCTTGGAAACGGGTTGGGACGAGCAGTACTTC. This chain joins TRBV7-2 and TRBJ2-7; D remains unclear. Germline V gene lookup returns CDR1 SGHTA and CDR2 FQGNSA. V lost 7 bases, J lost 5 bases, and 18 bases lay in between. The CDR3 runs 14 residues. Full variable domain (outside the CDR3, taken from reference TRBV7-2 and TRBJ2-7): GAGVSQSPSNKVTEKGKDVELRCDPISGHTALYWYRQSLGQGLEFLIYFQGNSAPDKSGLPSDRFSAERTGGSVSTLTIQRTQQEDSAVYLCASTLETGWDEQYFGPGTRLTVT.

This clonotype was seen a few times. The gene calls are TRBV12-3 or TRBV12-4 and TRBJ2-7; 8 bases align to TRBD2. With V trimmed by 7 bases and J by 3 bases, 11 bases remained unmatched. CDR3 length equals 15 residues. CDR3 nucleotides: TGTGCCAGCAACTCGGGGGGGGGGGGGCTCTACGAGCAGTACTTC. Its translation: CASNSGGGGLYEQYF.

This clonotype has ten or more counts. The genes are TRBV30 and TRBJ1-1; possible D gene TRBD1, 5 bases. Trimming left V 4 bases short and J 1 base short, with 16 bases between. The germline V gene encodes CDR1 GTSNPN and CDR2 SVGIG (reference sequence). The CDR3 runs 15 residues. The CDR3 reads CAWIPGTGENTEAFF. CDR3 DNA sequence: TGTGCCTGGATCCCCGGAACAGGAGAGAACACTGAAGCTTTCTTT.

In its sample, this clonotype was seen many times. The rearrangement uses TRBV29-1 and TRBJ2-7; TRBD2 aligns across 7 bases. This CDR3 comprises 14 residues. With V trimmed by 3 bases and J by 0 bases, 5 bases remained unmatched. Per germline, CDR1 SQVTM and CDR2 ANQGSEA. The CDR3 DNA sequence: TGCAGCGTTGAGGGGGGGAACCCCTCCTACGAGCAGTACTTC. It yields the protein CSVEGGNPSYEQYF.

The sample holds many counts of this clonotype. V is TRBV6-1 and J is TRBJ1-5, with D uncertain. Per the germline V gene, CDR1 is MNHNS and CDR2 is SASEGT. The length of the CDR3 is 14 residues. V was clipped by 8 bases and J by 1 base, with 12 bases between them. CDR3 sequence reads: CASSTRASNQPQHF. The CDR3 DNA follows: TGTGCCAGCTCAACTCGGGCCAGCAATCAGCCCCAGCATTTT.

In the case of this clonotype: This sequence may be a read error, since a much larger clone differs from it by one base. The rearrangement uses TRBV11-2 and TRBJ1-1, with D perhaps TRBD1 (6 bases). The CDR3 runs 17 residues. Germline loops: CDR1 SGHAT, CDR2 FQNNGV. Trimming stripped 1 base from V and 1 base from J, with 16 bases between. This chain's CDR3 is CASSLAGGGSRNTEAFF. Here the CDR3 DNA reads TGTGCCAGCAGCTTAGCGGGGGGGGGCAGTCGGAACACTGAAGCTTTCTTT.